These 21 T cell receptor beta chains were all obtained from the same sample, sequenced in a study of vaccination and CD4 T cells after COVID-19. The Oncomine TCR Beta short-read assay was applied to DNA of cultured CD4+ T cells. TCRdb reprocessed the PCR reads via MiXCR and lists one record per CDR3 protein. The data show about 7,200 distinct CDR3 sequences, approximately 38% seen once. These receptors have no identified antigens. Treatment given: roughly 10-day PBMC culture with coronavirus spike peptide pools or control peptides (ViraFEST assay). CD4+ T lymphocytes from the unexposed donor were collected before the COVID-19 pandemic (2011-2018). Material: CD4+ T cells from blood, cultured in vitro. Receptors originate from a human donor in good health.

The chain combines TRBV28 with TRBJ1-2, with 7 bases identical to TRBD1. Germline V gene sequence: CDR1 MDHEN, CDR2 SYDVKM. With V trimmed by 4 bases and J by 4 bases, 9 bases remained unmatched. The CDR3 has 15 residues. The DNA of the CDR3 is TGTGCCAGCAGTTCTCCGACAGGGCTGGGCTATGGCTACACCTTC. Protein sequence: CASSSPTGLGYGYTF.

This clonotype was observed a few times. This chain's CDR3 is CATLRDPNQPQHF. The CDR3 DNA sequence: TGTGCCACCCTGAGGGATCCCAATCAGCCCCAGCATTTT. V is TRBV6-1 and J is TRBJ1-5, with no clear D. Per germline, CDR1 MNHNS and CDR2 SASEGT. The length of the CDR3 is 13 residues. V was trimmed by 10 bases and J by 3 bases, leaving 13 bases between them.

This clonotype was observed a few times. The gene calls are TRBV20-1 and TRBJ1-5; D is possibly TRBD1 (5 bases). V was pared by 1 base and J by 4 bases, with 17 bases between. Germline CDR1 reads DFQATT; CDR2 reads SNEGSKA (reference sequence). The CDR3 length is 16 residues. The CDR3 here is CSARVVGDVRNQPQHF. The CDR3 DNA sequence: TGCAGTGCTAGAGTCGTGGGGGACGTAAGAAATCAGCCCCAGCATTTT.

This clonotype was observed a handful of times. The V and J genes are TRBV7-6 and TRBJ2-2; no definite D call. Germline CDR1 SGHVS, CDR2 FNYEAQ. The CDR3 contains 14 residues. Trimming stripped 2 bases from V and 7 bases from J, with 11 bases between. This CDR3 is CASSLQFSYGELFF. The CDR3 DNA reads as TGTGCCAGCAGCTTACAATTTAGCTACGGGGAGCTGTTTTTT.

This rearrangement joins TRBV11-2 to TRBJ1-2; no definite D call. The V end lost 5 bases, the J end lost 8 bases, and 18 bases lay between the germline ends. Germline V lookup: CDR1 SGHAT, CDR2 FQNNGV. There are 14 residues in the CDR3. The CDR3 spells CASSPSTDTRGYTF. The CDR3 DNA follows: TGTGCCAGCAGCCCCTCCACAGATACGAGGGGCTACACCTTC.

The rearrangement links TRBV30 to TRBJ2-1; D is ambiguous. V lost 0 bases, J lost 5 bases, and 11 bases lay in between. Germline V lookup: CDR1 GTSNPN, CDR2 SVGIG (reference sequence). The CDR3 sequence is 14 residues long. The CDR3, as DNA: TGTGCCTGGAGTGTGAGCTTAAGTAACAATGAGCAGTTCTTC. This encodes CAWSVSLSNNEQFF.

The V and J genes are TRBV7-2 and TRBJ1-6; TRBD1 aligns across 10 bases. The J segment lost 8 bases and the V segment lost 8 bases, leaving 12 bases of the junction unmatched. In germline, CDR1 is SGHTA, CDR2 FQGNSA. This CDR3 has 16 amino acids. The CDR3 bases are TGTGCCAGCGCCACCGCTGCCGGGACAGGGGATTCACCCCTCCACTTT. Its protein product is CASATAAGTGDSPLHF.

The chain joins TRBV7-8 to TRBJ2-1; either TRBD1 or TRBD2 may fit D (5 bases each). The CDR3 loop spans 12 amino acids. Trimming left V 6 bases short and J 8 bases short, with 11 bases between. CDR1 and CDR2 from the germline V gene are SGHVS and FQNEAQ. CDR3 bases: TGTGCCAGCAGGACACTGGGGGATGAGCAGTTCTTC. Protein sequence: CASRTLGDEQFF.

The rearrangement uses TRBV30 and TRBJ1-1; 7 positions agree with TRBD1. Germline V gene lookup returns CDR1 GTSNPN and CDR2 SVGIG (reference sequence). V shed 6 bases and J 3 bases; nucleotides not matched to a gene: 10. CDR3 size: 14 residues. The CDR3 region is CACNRGGWDTEAFF. The CDR3 DNA is TGTGCCTGTAACAGGGGAGGGTGGGACACTGAAGCTTTCTTT. Based on the CDR3 plus reference TRBV30 and TRBJ1-1, the full variable domain is SQTIHQWPATLVQPVGSPLSLECTVEGTSNPNLYWYRQAAGRGLQLLFYSVGIGQISSEVPQNLSASRPQDRQFILSSKKLLLSDSGFYLCACNRGGWDTEAFFGQGTRLTVV.

This clonotype has a handful of counts. The chain carries TRBV6-1 and TRBJ1-2; a possible D gene is TRBD1 (5 bases). CDR3 length: 12 residues. With 6 bases removed from V and 4 bases from J, the gap between germline ends came to 9 bases. Germline CDR1 and CDR2: MNHNS and SASEGT. The chain's CDR3 is CASSLDSYGYTF. In nucleotides, the CDR3 is TGTGCCAGCAGCCTCGACAGCTATGGCTACACCTTC.

The chain links TRBV15 to TRBJ2-3; D remains unclear. Deletions cut 1 base from V and 1 base from J, with 6 bases between. The CDR3 is 14 amino acids. CDR1 LNHNV and CDR2 YYDKDF come from the germline V gene (reference sequence). The CDR3 DNA sequence: TGTGCCACCAGCAGAGGCCAGCGCACAGATACGCAGTATTTT. Translating gives CATSRGQRTDTQYF.

With respect to this clonotype: A read error may produce the germline difference seen at one junction end. J is TRBJ1-2 and V is TRBV2; 10 positions match TRBD1. The CDR3 consists of 16 residues. Germline-derived CDR1 and CDR2 are SNHLY and FYNNEI. As DNA, the CDR3 is TGTGTCAGCACCCCGACCGGGACAGGGGCTCGAGGTGGCTACACCTTC. Translated: CVSTPTGTGARGGYTF.

V and J are TRBV19 and TRBJ1-5; D not certain. CDR1 and CDR2 from the germline V gene are LNHDA and SQIVND (reference sequence). Trimming removed 8 bases at V and 4 bases at J, with 15 bases between. CDR3 length equals 14 residues. CDR3 nucleotides: TGTGCCAGTGGTCGCGGGATGGGGAATCAGCCCCAGCATTTT. It specifies CASGRGMGNQPQHF.

This rearrangement joins TRBV5-4 to TRBJ2-3; D is tentatively TRBD1 or TRBD2 (5 bases each). Deletions cut 4 bases from V and 6 bases from J, with 18 bases between. This CDR3 is 15 amino acids long. The germline gives CDR1 SGHNT, CDR2 YYREEE (reference sequence). The CDR3 coding sequence is TGTGCCAGCAGCCCACTAGGGGAAACAGCTGATACGCAGTATTTT. This codes for CASSPLGETADTQYF.

This clonotype has just a few counts. The chain is built from TRBV6-1 and TRBJ2-3; 7 nucleotides line up with TRBD2. V was clipped by 7 bases and J by 3 bases; unmatched bases: 7. Germline V lookup: CDR1 MNHNS, CDR2 SASEGT. The CDR3 totals 14 residues. CDR3 nucleotide sequence: TGTGCCAGCACTCGTGGCGGGGGAACAGATACGCAGTATTTT. Residues: CASTRGGGTDTQYF.

The chain combines TRBV7-9 with TRBJ1-1; 7 bases fit TRBD1. V trimming: 5 bases; J trimming: 7 bases; junction bases outside the gene matches: 13. Per germline, CDR1 SEHNR and CDR2 FQNEAQ (reference sequence). The CDR3 covers 15 residues. The CDR3 DNA sequence: TGTGCCAGCAGCCAAGTGGGAGGGGGCGAAATTGAAGCTTTCTTT. Its translation: CASSQVGGGEIEAFF.

The chain uses TRBV18 and TRBJ1-4; no clear D. CDR3 length: 13 residues. Germline-derived CDR1 and CDR2 are KGHSH and LQKENI. V was shortened by 3 bases and J by 3 bases, with 5 bases between the two germline ends. This chain's CDR3 is CASSPTANEKLFF. CDR3 coding DNA: TGTGCCAGCTCACCCACCGCTAATGAAAAACTGTTTTTT.

This chain connects TRBV2 to TRBJ2-7; perhaps TRBD1 as D (6 bases). V dropped 4 bases and J dropped 0 bases, with 7 bases sitting between them. Germline V gene lookup returns CDR1 SNHLY and CDR2 FYNNEI. The CDR3 loop spans 13 amino acids. In nucleotides, the CDR3 is TGTGCCAGCAGTGGACAGGTCTCCTACGAGCAGTACTTC. Translated, it gives CASSGQVSYEQYF. The whole variable domain, filled in from reference TRBV2 and TRBJ2-7, reads EPEVTQTPSHQVTQMGQEVILRCVPISNHLYFYWYRQILGQKVEFLVSFYNNEISEKSEIFDDQFSVERPDGSNFTLKIRSTKLEDSAMYFCASSGQVSYEQYFGPGTRLTVT.

V usage is TRBV20-1 and J usage is TRBJ2-1; the D gene is possibly TRBD1 (5 bases). V was shortened by 0 bases and J by 10 bases, with 13 bases between the two germline ends. The CDR3 spans 13 residues. Germline-derived CDR1 and CDR2 are DFQATT and SNEGSKA (reference sequence). Here the CDR3 DNA reads TGCAGTGCTAGAGATCAGGGCCTCAGGGAGCAGTTCTTC. Translating gives CSARDQGLREQFF.

The sample holds a few counts of this clonotype. The rearrangement uses TRBV7-6 and TRBJ2-3; 10 nucleotides align to TRBD1. Germline values: CDR1 SGHVS, CDR2 FNYEAQ. The CDR3 contains 16 residues. The V segment lost 1 base and the J segment 5 bases; nucleotides outside the gene matches: 6. CDR3 sequence (DNA): TGTGCCAGCAGCTTAGGGGGACAGGGGAGTGGAGATACGCAGTATTTT. It is translated as CASSLGGQGSGDTQYF.

In DNA form, the CDR3 reads TGTGCCAGCAGCCAAGAGAGGACCTATGGCTACACCTTC. It specifies CASSQERTYGYTF. This chain joins TRBV14 and TRBJ1-2; D unresolved. The CDR3 has 13 residues. V lost 0 bases and J lost 4, with 6 bases in between. Germline CDR1 is SGHDN and CDR2 is FVKESK.